This entry concerns a single TCR beta chain. The sample is drawn from a study of blood T cell repertoires in COVID-19. Here immunoSEQ multiplex PCR was the method, and the copy in TCRdb shows in-frame clones only, minus some. The sample has approximately 89,000 clones, about 80% seen once. With 5 bases removed from V and 3 bases from J, the gap between germline ends came to 17 bases. CDR3 length equals 15 residues. CDR1 MDHEN and CDR2 SYDVKM come from the germline V gene. The chain combines TRBV28 with TRBJ2-7; possibly TRBD1 for D (6 bases). The receptor was derived from a human donor in a cohort sampled during active COVID-19. Sequencing was carried out using peripheral blood. CDR3 nucleotide sequence: TGTGCCAGCAGTCTCCCGAACAGGGTAGTCTACGAGCAGTACTTC. Amino acids: CASSLPNRVVYEQYF.